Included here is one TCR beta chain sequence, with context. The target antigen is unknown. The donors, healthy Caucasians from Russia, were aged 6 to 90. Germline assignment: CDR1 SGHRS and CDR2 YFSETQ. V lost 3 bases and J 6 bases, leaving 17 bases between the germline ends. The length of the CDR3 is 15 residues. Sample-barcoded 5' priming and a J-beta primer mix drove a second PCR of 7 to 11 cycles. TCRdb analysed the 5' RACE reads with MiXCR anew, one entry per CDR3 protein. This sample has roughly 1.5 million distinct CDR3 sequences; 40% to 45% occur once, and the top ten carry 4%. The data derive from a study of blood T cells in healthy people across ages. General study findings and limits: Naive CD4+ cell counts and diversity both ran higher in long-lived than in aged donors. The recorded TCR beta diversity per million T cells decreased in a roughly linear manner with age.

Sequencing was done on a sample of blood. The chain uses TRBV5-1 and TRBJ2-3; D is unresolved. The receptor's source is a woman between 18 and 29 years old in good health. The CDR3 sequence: CASSSQLRLGDTQYF. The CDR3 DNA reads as TGCGCCAGCAGCTCCCAACTCCGACTCGGGGATACGCAGTATTTT. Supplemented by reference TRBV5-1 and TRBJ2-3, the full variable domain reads KAGVTQTPRYLIKTRGQQVTLSCSPISGHRSVSWYQQTPGQGLQFLFEYFSETQRNKGNFPGRFSGRQFSNSRSEMNVSTLELGDSALYLCASSSQLRLGDTQYFGPGTRLTVL.